This section outlines one T cell receptor (beta chain) sequence together with its context. The sample contains more than one DNA sequence encoding this CDR3. The data were taken from a study of blood T cell repertoires in COVID-19. On the study more broadly: Samples taken during acute and convalescent COVID-19 were collected in the United States, Italy and Spain. In each case, the material was cDNA or gDNA derived from T cells, B-cell-depleted T cells, or PBMCs.

Authors' methods: Reference gene primers were amplified, and this amplification served to estimate nucleated cell counts. The method was immunoSEQ multiplex PCR; TCRdb's version includes in-frame clones alone and lacks a portion of them. V, J and clone size are taken as reported in that table, and D and trimming were inferred from the DNA itself. Of about 54,000 clones listed, around four fifths are singletons. Material: peripheral blood. The clonotype was recovered from a human donor in a cohort sampled during active COVID-19.

The CDR3 DNA reads TGTGCCAGCTCCTGGGGGGGCACTGAAGCTTTCTTT. Residues: CASSWGGTEAFF. V is TRBV19 and J is TRBJ1-1; D is perhaps TRBD1 (5 bases). CDR1 and CDR2 (germline): LNHDA, SQIVND (reference sequence). The CDR3 is made up of 12 amino acids. Between the trimmed V and J ends, which lost 9 bases and 4 bases, there was a span of 12 bases.